These T cell receptor beta chains were read from a single sample in a study of CD8 T cells in ankylosing spondylitis. A single record per CDR3 protein comes from TCRdb applying MiXCR to the 5' RACE reads. The data hold some 150,000 distinct CDR3 sequences, with under 45% observed a single time. The material sequenced was synovial fluid, either unsorted or a sorted T cell fraction (not recorded which). The receptors shown here come from a male donor with ankylosing spondylitis. Each CDR3 is given with its conserved first and last residue. The D gene is left open where the match is weak. Clone size appears in some rows only: once, few, many, or a class for an expanded clone.

v_call	j_call	d_call	clone_size	cdr3_nt	cdr3_aa
TRBV12-3/TRBV12-4	TRBJ2-5	TRBD1	few	TGTGCCAGCAGTGGGACAGGGGGCCAAGAGACCCAGTACTTC	CASSGTGGQETQYF
TRBV30	TRBJ1-2	-	-	TGTGCCTGGAGCTGGGGACTCTATGGCTACACCTTC	CAWSWGLYGYTF
TRBV12-5	TRBJ1-1	-	-	TGTGCTAGTGGCTGGGACGGGACGAGAGGAATGAACACTGAAGCTTTCTTT	CASGWDGTRGMNTEAFF
TRBV29-1	TRBJ2-7	TRBD1	few	TGCAGCGCTACCTTTGCCGGGACAGGGACCTACGAGCAGTACTTC	CSATFAGTGTYEQYF
TRBV4-1	TRBJ2-5	TRBD2	few	TGCGCCAGCAGCCAAGAGCGGGAGGGTGGGGAGACCCAGTACTTC	CASSQEREGGETQYF
TRBV6-2/TRBV6-3	TRBJ1-1	-	-	TGTGCCAGCAGTCTGGAGGGATTCACTGAAGCTTTCTTT	CASSLEGFTEAFF
TRBV4-2	TRBJ2-7	TRBD2	-	TGTGCCAGCAGCCAAGACGGGGGGACTAGCTTCTACGAGCAGTACTTC	CASSQDGGTSFYEQYF
TRBV7-6	TRBJ2-5	TRBD2	many	TGTGCCAGCAGCCCGGGGGTAGCGGGCGTTCAAGAGACCCAGTACTTC	CASSPGVAGVQETQYF
TRBV29-1	TRBJ1-1	TRBD1	-	TGCAGCGTTGGGCAAAACAGGGGAGGGACTGAAGCTTTCTTT	CSVGQNRGGTEAFF
TRBV2	TRBJ1-4	-	many	TGTGCCAGCAGTGCGACGTCTCGGCGGAAACTGTTTTTT	CASSATSRRKLFF
TRBV6-4	TRBJ2-1	-	few	TGTGCCAGCAGCAAAAACGGACAGTTCGATGAGCAGTTCTTC	CASSKNGQFDEQFF
TRBV24-1	TRBJ2-5	TRBD1	-	TGTGCCACCAGTGCACAGGGACAGGGGACCCGAGAGACCCAGTACTTC	CATSAQGQGTRETQYF
TRBV6-1	TRBJ1-4	TRBD1	few	TGTGCCAGCAGGGATACAGGGGAGGCTGAAAAACTGTTTTTT	CASRDTGEAEKLFF
TRBV4-1	TRBJ2-3	-	-	TGCGCCAGCAGCCAAGATATCGCGCTAATTACAGATACGCAGTATTTT	CASSQDIALITDTQYF
TRBV6-1	TRBJ2-7	TRBD2	-	TGTGCCAGCAGGGGGACTAGCGGGAGAAGCCCCTACGAGCAGTACTTC	CASRGTSGRSPYEQYF
TRBV5-1	TRBJ1-1	-	-	TGCGCCAGCTTAGAGACCCGGAGGGTAAGCACTGAAGCTTTCTTT	CASLETRRVSTEAFF
TRBV5-8	TRBJ1-1	TRBD1	few	TGTGCCAGCAGCTCTACAGGACAGGGGGCCCATTTGCGGGCTTTCTTT	CASSSTGQGAHLRAFF
TRBV7-9	TRBJ1-1	-	-	TGTGCCAGCAGCTTACGGGGCTTCGCTGAAGCTTTCTTT	CASSLRGFAEAFF
TRBV25-1	TRBJ1-2	-	-	TGTGCCAGCAGTGAATTCGGGACAAAAAAAATCTATGGCTACACCTTC	CASSEFGTKKIYGYTF
TRBV12-3/TRBV12-4	TRBJ2-2	-	many	TGTGCCAGCAGTTACACAGGGTCCGGGGAGCTGTTTTTT	CASSYTGSGELFF
TRBV18	TRBJ1-4	-	-	TGTGCCAGCTCCCCCCGAATCTGGAGGGGACTGTTTTTT	CASSPRIWRGLFF
TRBV2	TRBJ2-7	-	-	TGTGCCAGTAGCCTCGACCGGGACGGCCGCTACGAGCAGTACTTC	CASSLDRDGRYEQYF
TRBV29-1	TRBJ1-2	-	-	TGCAGCGTTGAAGGGGGAATTAACTATGGCTACACCTTC	CSVEGGINYGYTF
TRBV4-1	TRBJ2-1	-	few	TGCGCCAGCAGCCAAGTTTGGAACTACGGGCACAATGAGCAGTTCTTC	CASSQVWNYGHNEQFF
TRBV4-1	TRBJ1-1	-	-	TGCGCCAGCAGCCAAGAAATCTTGGCTGAAGCTTTCTTT	CASSQEILAEAFF
TRBV10-3	TRBJ1-2	-	-	TGTGCCATCAGTGAGGAGGGGATCTATGGCTACACCTTC	CAISEEGIYGYTF
TRBV4-1	TRBJ1-2	-	few	TGCGCCAGCAGCCAAGATCTTAGATCTCGACAGAACTATGGCTACACCTTC	CASSQDLRSRQNYGYTF
TRBV29-1	TRBJ2-7	-	few	TGCAGCGTTAATACAGGGAGCTCCTACGAGCAGTACTTC	CSVNTGSSYEQYF
TRBV4-1	TRBJ1-1	-	-	TGCGCCAGCAGCCAAGTCCCCGGCAACGGATACACTGAAGCTTTCTTT	CASSQVPGNGYTEAFF
TRBV6-2/TRBV6-3	TRBJ2-3	TRBD1	-	TGTGCCAGCAGTCTCGGGACAGGGGGCTCCGATACGCAGTATTTT	CASSLGTGGSDTQYF
TRBV9	TRBJ2-2	TRBD2	few	TGTGCCAGCAGCGTGTGGGCAGCGGGAGGGACCGGGGAGCTGTTTTTT	CASSVWAAGGTGELFF
TRBV24-1	TRBJ1-5	TRBD1	few	TGTGCCACCAGGAGAGACCCGCCCGGGACAGGGGTTCGGCAGCCCCAGCATTTT	CATRRDPPGTGVRQPQHF
TRBV29-1	TRBJ2-2	-	-	TGCAGCGTTGATGTGGGCACCGGGGAGCTGTTTTTT	CSVDVGTGELFF
TRBV20-1	TRBJ2-7	-	-	TGCAGTGCTAGGGCTAGCGCAGACTACGAGCAGTACTTC	CSARASADYEQYF
TRBV20-1	TRBJ1-1	TRBD1	-	TGCAGTGCTAGAGTACAGGGGGCTGAAGCTTTCTTT	CSARVQGAEAFF
TRBV6-2/TRBV6-3	TRBJ2-7	-	-	TGTGCCAGCAGTTACCGAGGACCACCTACGGGACGCTCATACGAGCAGTACTTC	CASSYRGPPTGRSYEQYF
TRBV7-3	TRBJ2-7	-	-	TGTGCCAGCAATTCGGCGGGGTTGGTCCCCTACGAGCAGTACTTC	CASNSAGLVPYEQYF
TRBV20-1	TRBJ1-2	TRBD1	-	TGCAGTAGCCGGGACAGAGGAGGGTTCTATGGCTACACCTTC	CSSRDRGGFYGYTF
TRBV15	TRBJ2-1	TRBD2	-	TGTGCCACCAGCGGACTAGCGGGGTCCGACTACAATGAGCAGTTCTTC	CATSGLAGSDYNEQFF
TRBV6-5	TRBJ2-3	TRBD2	few	TGTGCCAGCAGTTTCTGGCGGGGGAGCACAGATACGCAGTATTTT	CASSFWRGSTDTQYF
TRBV4-3	TRBJ2-1	-	many	TGCGCCAGCAGCCAATCCGGCCCAGGGGTGGTGGATGAGCAGTTCTTC	CASSQSGPGVVDEQFF
TRBV4-1	TRBJ1-1	-	-	TGCGCCAGCAGCCAAGATCTAACGGGCAGCTACACTGAAGCTTTCTTT	CASSQDLTGSYTEAFF
TRBV4-2	TRBJ1-1	TRBD1	once	TGTGCCAGCGGCAAGGACAGGGGAGGAACTGAAGCTTTCTTT	CASGKDRGGTEAFF
TRBV11-2	TRBJ2-7	-	-	TGTGCCAGCAGCTCTCTAGCGAGGGGGGTCCTCCCCTACGAGCAGTACTTC	CASSSLARGVLPYEQYF
TRBV27	TRBJ1-1	-	-	TGTGCCAGCAGTTTAATGGGGGCAGGCACTGAAGTTTTCTTT	CASSLMGAGTEVFF
TRBV27	TRBJ1-2	-	-	TGTGCCAGCAGTTTAAGGCCGCACTATGGCTACACCTTC	CASSLRPHYGYTF
TRBV25-1	TRBJ2-7	TRBD1	few	TGTGCCAGCAGTGAATATATGACAGGGCTAACCGAGCAGTACTTC	CASSEYMTGLTEQYF